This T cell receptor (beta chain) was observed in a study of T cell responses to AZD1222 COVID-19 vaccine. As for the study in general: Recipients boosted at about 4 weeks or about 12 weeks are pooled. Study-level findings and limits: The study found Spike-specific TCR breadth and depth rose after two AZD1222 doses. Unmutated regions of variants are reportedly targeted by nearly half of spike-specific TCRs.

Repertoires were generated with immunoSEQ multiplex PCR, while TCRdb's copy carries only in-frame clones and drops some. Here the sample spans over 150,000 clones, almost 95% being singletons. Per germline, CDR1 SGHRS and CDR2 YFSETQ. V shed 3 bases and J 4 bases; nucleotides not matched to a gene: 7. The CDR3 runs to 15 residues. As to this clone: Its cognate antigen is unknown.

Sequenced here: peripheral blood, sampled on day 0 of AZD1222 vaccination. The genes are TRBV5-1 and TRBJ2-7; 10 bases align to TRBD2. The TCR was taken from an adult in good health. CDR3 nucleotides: TGCGCCAGCAGCTCCCTAGCGGGAGTTTCTTACGAGCAGTACTTC. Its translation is CASSSLAGVSYEQYF.